The 30 T cell receptor beta chains below come from one sample, sequenced in a study of Graves' ophthalmopathy and Graves' hyperthyroidism. Beta-chain TCR CDR3 regions were amplified from RNA transcripts. HTBI primers primed a first-round RT-PCR, and a second-round multiplex PCR followed. TCRdb called the multiplex PCR reads again in MiXCR, with one record for every CDR3 protein. The sample records about 640,000 distinct CDR3 sequences, 35% to 45% being singletons. Sequenced input: peripheral blood. These receptors all stem from an adult man with Graves' ophthalmopathy.

This clonotype was seen repeatedly, ten times or more. The J gene is TRBJ2-7, the V gene TRBV15; maybe TRBD2 (5 bases). The germline V gene encodes CDR1 LNHNV and CDR2 YYDKDF (reference sequence). The CDR3 totals 13 residues. Trimming left V 4 bases short and J 2 bases short, with 9 bases between. CDR3 protein: CATSTEGAYEQYF. The CDR3, as DNA: TGTGCCACCAGCACTGAGGGCGCCTACGAGCAGTACTTC.

The rearrangement joins TRBV2 to TRBJ1-4; D remains unclear. V gave up 4 bases and J gave up 9 bases, with 18 bases separating them. The CDR3 covers 15 residues. CDR1 is SNHLY, CDR2 FYNNEI, per germline. The CDR3 DNA is TGTGCCAGCAGTGCGTTAGGCTCCGGGCAGAAAAAACTGTTTTTT. Amino acids: CASSALGSGQKKLFF.

This clonotype came up many times. V gene TRBV7-9 combines with J gene TRBJ1-1; D is ambiguous. Trimming shortened V by 2 bases and J by 2 bases, and 12 bases separated the two germline ends. CDR1 is SEHNR, CDR2 FQNEAQ, per germline (reference sequence). CDR3 length: 15 amino acids. In nucleotides, the CDR3 is TGTGCCAGCAGCTTAAGATCGCCAGGAAACACTGAAGCTTTCTTT. Protein product: CASSLRSPGNTEAFF.

In its sample, this clonotype was seen many times. The chain links TRBV29-1 to TRBJ1-2; tentatively, D is TRBD1 (6 bases). Trimming shortened V by 6 bases and J by 0 bases, and 11 bases separated the two germline ends. CDR3 size: 13 residues. Per the germline V gene, CDR1 is SQVTM and CDR2 is ANQGSEA. Written as DNA, the CDR3 is TGCAGCGTCCATGGACAGACTAACTATGGCTACACCTTC. Translating gives CSVHGQTNYGYTF.

V usage is TRBV29-1 and J usage is TRBJ2-5; 14 nucleotides line up with TRBD2. Per germline, CDR1 SQVTM and CDR2 ANQGSEA. Trimming took 8 bases from V and 5 from J; bases not matched to a gene: 4. The CDR3 is 13 residues long. In nucleotides, the CDR3 is TGCAGCAGTGGGACTAGCGGGGGCGAGACCCAGTACTTC. Amino acid sequence: CSSGTSGGETQYF. Full variable domain (remainder filled in from reference TRBV29-1 and TRBJ2-5): SAVISQKPSRDICQRGTSLTIQCQVDSQVTMMFWYRQQPGQSLTLIATANQGSEATYESGFVIDKFPISRPNLTFSTLTVSNMSPEDSSIYLCSSGTSGGETQYFGPGTRLLVL.

As for this clonotype: The junction and the germline gene differ at one end; a read error may be behind it. The genes are TRBV5-1 and TRBJ1-4; D is ambiguous. Germline V gene data show CDR1 as SGHRS and CDR2 as YFSETQ. The CDR3 runs 14 residues. CDR3 residues: CASSPQRVSEKLFF. The CDR3 coding sequence is TGTGCCAGCAGCCCCCAACGGGTTAGCGAAAAACTGTTTTTT.

The sample holds many counts of this clonotype. The chain recombines TRBV6-6 with TRBJ1-1; tentative D call: TRBD1 (5 bases). V dropped 11 bases and J dropped 7 bases, with 11 bases sitting between them. CDR3 size: 10 residues. Germline CDR1 reads MNHNY; CDR2 reads SVGAGI (reference sequence). CDR3 in DNA: TGTGCCTGCGGGGGACTTGAAGCTTTCTTT. It encodes CACGGLEAFF.

As concerns this clonotype: The junction shows a germline mismatch at one end, possibly a read error. The rearrangement uses TRBV7-9 and TRBJ2-2; no clear D gene. This CDR3 contains 13 residues. The germline gives CDR1 SEHNR, CDR2 FQNEAQ (reference sequence). CDR3 nucleotide sequence: TGCGCCAGCAGCCAATATATTCCCGGGGAGCTGTTTTTT. It encodes CASSQYIPGELFF.

In this sample, this clonotype turned up a few times. The gene calls are TRBV15 and TRBJ1-6; the D gene is possibly TRBD1 (6 bases). The CDR3 runs to 13 residues. Per the germline V gene, CDR1 is LNHNV and CDR2 is YYDKDF (reference sequence). Trimming removed 5 bases from V and 10 bases from J, with 12 bases in between. As DNA, the CDR3 is TGTGCCACCAGCGCCGGGACAAGCTCACCCCTCCACTTT. Translated: CATSAGTSSPLHF.

This clonotype showed up many times. This sequence joins TRBV20-1 and TRBJ2-7, with 8 bases lining up with TRBD2. CDR3 length equals 13 residues. The junction had 4 bases not matched to a gene; V was cut back by 6 bases and J by 0 bases. Germline CDR1 is DFQATT and CDR2 is SNEGSKA (reference sequence). CDR3 bases: TGCAGTGCCTCAGCGGGAGACTCCTACGAGCAGTACTTC. Translation gives CSASAGDSYEQYF.

This clonotype was picked up many times. A read error may explain this, as a much larger clone is one base away. The chain uses TRBV2 and TRBJ2-7; D not resolved. CDR1 SNHLY and CDR2 FYNNEI come from the germline V gene. This CDR3 has 10 amino acids. Trimming cost V 3 bases and J 3 bases, with 0 bases left between them. The CDR3 region has the DNA TGTGCCAGCAGTGACTACGAGCAGTACTTC. As protein: CASSDYEQYF.

The chain combines TRBV14 with TRBJ2-5; maybe TRBD2 (6 bases). From germline, CDR1 is SGHDN and CDR2 FVKESK. The length of the CDR3 is 14 residues. Trimming left V 1 base short and J 3 bases short, with 9 bases between. CDR3 in amino acids: CASSQVWGEETQYF. The CDR3 coding sequence is TGTGCCAGCAGCCAAGTTTGGGGGGAAGAGACCCAGTACTTC.

V usage is TRBV5-6 and J usage is TRBJ1-1, with D possibly TRBD1 on 6 matching bases. This CDR3 is built from 14 residues. Germline CDR1 SGHDT, CDR2 YYEEEE. The V gene lost 4 bases and the J gene lost 6 bases, with 16 bases spanning the gap. CDR3 loop: CASSRGGVAPEAFF. The CDR3 DNA reads as TGTGCCAGCAGCCGAGGGGGGGTTGCCCCTGAAGCTTTCTTT.

This clonotype was seen many times. This CDR3 is CASSSGQPGTEAFF. The DNA of the CDR3 is TGCGCCAGCAGCTCGGGACAACCTGGGACTGAAGCTTTCTTT. The V call is TRBV5-1, the J call TRBJ1-1; tentative D call: TRBD1 (6 bases). V lost 3 bases, J lost 5 bases, and 14 bases lay in between. The germline V gene has CDR1 SGHRS and CDR2 YFSETQ. The CDR3 consists of 14 residues.

V and J are TRBV20-1 and TRBJ1-4; tentatively, D is TRBD1 (5 bases). This CDR3 region has 12 residues. Germline V gene data show CDR1 as DFQATT and CDR2 as SNEGSKA (reference sequence). Trimming took off 6 bases at V and 4 bases at J, with 9 bases between the two ends. The CDR3 region has the DNA TGCAGTGCGGCCGGGGGTAATGAAAAACTGTTTTTT. It is translated as CSAAGGNEKLFF.

The J gene is TRBJ1-4, the V gene TRBV7-9, with D unresolved. CDR3 size: 13 residues. The ends were cut back, 5 bases at V and 5 bases at J, with 9 bases in the middle. Germline CDR1 SEHNR, CDR2 FQNEAQ (reference sequence). The CDR3 DNA follows: TGTGCCAGCAGCCATGTCCTAAATGAAAAACTGTTTTTT. This gives the protein CASSHVLNEKLFF. Based on the CDR3 plus reference TRBV7-9 and TRBJ1-4, the full variable domain is DTGVSQNPRHKITKRGQNVTFRCDPISEHNRLYWYRQTLGQGPEFLTYFQNEAQLEKSRLLSDRFSAERPKGSFSTLEIQRTEQGDSAMYLCASSHVLNEKLFFGSGTQLSVL.

This clonotype was detected many times. An end of the junction does not agree with germline; a read error may underlie this. The genes are TRBV2 and TRBJ1-1; D unclear. CDR1 and CDR2 (germline): SNHLY, FYNNEI. CDR3 length: 12 residues. CDR3 DNA: TGTGCCAGCACTGAAATGAACACTGAAGCTTTCTTT. The encoded protein is CASTEMNTEAFF.

This rearrangement joins TRBV11-2 to TRBJ1-6; 10 bases are a match to TRBD1. V lost 1 base and J lost 9; bases outside the gene matches: 6. Germline V gives CDR1 SGHAT, CDR2 FQNNGV. The CDR3 sequence is 16 residues long. DNA for the CDR3: TGTGCCAGCAGCTTAGGGAGCCGGGACAGGGGTTCACCCCTCCACTTT. Its protein product is CASSLGSRDRGSPLHF.

The V and J genes are TRBV29-1 and TRBJ2-5; 9 bases fit TRBD2. Germline CDR1 SQVTM, CDR2 ANQGSEA. This CDR3 spans 13 amino acids. CDR3 protein: CSVLSGRRETQYF. Written as DNA, the CDR3 is TGCAGTGTTCTGAGCGGGAGGAGGGAGACCCAGTACTTC.

The chain combines TRBV10-3 with TRBJ1-1, with D tentatively TRBD1 (5 bases). The V end lost 2 bases, the J end lost 0 bases, and 7 bases lay between the germline ends. The germline CDR1 and CDR2 sequences are ENHRY and SYGVKD. The length of the CDR3 is 14 residues. The CDR3 DNA reads TGTGCCATCAGTGAGCCAGGGCTGAACACTGAAGCTTTCTTT. Amino acid sequence: CAISEPGLNTEAFF.

The chain uses TRBV7-3 and TRBJ2-3; no firm D call. V was clipped by 1 base and J by 6 bases, with 8 bases between them. This CDR3 comprises 13 residues. The V gene's germline CDR1 is SGHTA and CDR2 FQGTGA. The CDR3 nucleotides are TGTGCCAGCAGCTTAAAGTTGGCGGATACGCAGTATTTT. This translates into CASSLKLADTQYF. The whole variable domain, filled in from reference TRBV7-3 and TRBJ2-3, reads GAGVSQTPSNKVTEKGKYVELRCDPISGHTALYWYRQSLGQGPEFLIYFQGTGAADDSGLPNDRFFAVRPEGSVSTLKIQRTERGDSAVYLCASSLKLADTQYFGPGTRLTVL.

This clonotype came up many times. This sequence joins TRBV7-9 and TRBJ1-2, with D tentatively TRBD1 (6 bases). Germline loops: CDR1 SEHNR, CDR2 FQNEAQ (reference sequence). The CDR3 is 18 amino acids. V lost 5 bases to trimming and J lost 3 bases, with 25 bases between them. CDR3 nucleotide sequence: TGTGCCAGCAGCCCCTTAGGGGGTGGTGACAGAAGATACTATGGCTACACCTTC. The encoded protein is CASSPLGGGDRRYYGYTF.

The chain recombines TRBV4-3 with TRBJ2-7; 7 nucleotides line up with TRBD1. From germline, CDR1 is LGHNA and CDR2 YSLEER. Germline trimming cut 3 bases from V and 5 bases from J; bases unmatched to any gene: 13. The CDR3 sequence is 16 residues long. CDR3 in DNA: TGCGCCAGCAGCCAGGATAAAAGAACAGGGGTCGACGAGCAGTACTTC. Protein sequence: CASSQDKRTGVDEQYF.

This clonotype was counted ten times or more. The CDR3 reads CASSVGRDSPLHF. CDR3 sequence (DNA): TGTGCCAGCAGCGTAGGCAGAGATTCACCCCTCCACTTT. The chain recombines TRBV9 with TRBJ1-6; no firm D call. V was cut by 0 bases and J by 8 bases, with 6 bases left in between. This CDR3 region has 13 residues. CDR1 is SGDLS, CDR2 YYNGEE, per germline.

As concerns this clonotype: The conserved phenylalanine or tryptophan is not found at the CDR3 terminus, so this likely reflects a read error. The chain employs TRBV7-2 and TRBJ1-2; D gene ambiguous. Germline CDR1 and CDR2: SGHTA and FQGNSA. The CDR3 is made up of 15 amino acids. The V end lost 2 bases, the J end lost 2 bases, and 12 bases lay between the germline ends. The CDR3 region has the DNA TGTGCCAGCAGCTTAAGTGCAGGACCCAACTATGGCTACACCCTC. Amino acid sequence: CASSLSAGPNYGYTL.

The chain couples TRBV7-9 to TRBJ1-1; D unclear. Looked up from germline, CDR1 is SEHNR and CDR2 is FQNEAQ (reference sequence). Trimming pared 7 bases from V and 10 bases from J, leaving 16 bases between. CDR3 length: 12 residues. The CDR3 region has the DNA TGTGCCAGCACCACTCCGGGGAGCGGAGCTTTCTTT. Translating gives CASTTPGSGAFF.

This clonotype was seen many times. The J gene is TRBJ1-1, the V gene TRBV7-9; the D gene is possibly TRBD1 (6 bases). The germline V gene has CDR1 SEHNR and CDR2 FQNEAQ (reference sequence). This CDR3 contains 15 residues. Between the trimmed V and J ends, which lost 7 bases and 2 bases, there was a span of 17 bases. In DNA, the CDR3 is TGTGCCAGCACGACAAACAGGGTCGTTAACACTGAAGCTTTCTTT. This sequence encodes CASTTNRVVNTEAFF.

The rearrangement uses TRBV7-9 and TRBJ2-7, with D possibly being TRBD1 (6 bases). The CDR3 sequence is 16 residues long. V gave up 1 base and J gave up 3 bases, with 16 bases separating them. In germline, CDR1 is SEHNR, CDR2 FQNEAQ (reference sequence). The CDR3 region has the DNA TGTGCCAGCAGCTTAGATTCGTTCTACAGGGACTACGAGCAGTACTTC. Translation: CASSLDSFYRDYEQYF.

The chain links TRBV10-3 to TRBJ1-2, with 12 nucleotides matching TRBD1. Germline values: CDR1 ENHRY, CDR2 SYGVKD. This CDR3 contains 18 residues. The V gene end was trimmed by 6 bases and the J gene end by 8 bases; junction bases not matched to a gene: 19. CDR3 region: CAISDFAGTGGEMKGYTF. CDR3 bases: TGTGCCATCAGCGACTTTGCCGGGACAGGGGGCGAAATGAAAGGCTACACCTTC.

This clonotype was picked up many times. The V call is TRBV29-1, the J call TRBJ1-1, with a possible D match to TRBD1 (5 bases). CDR1 is SQVTM and CDR2 is ANQGSEA in the germline V gene. The CDR3 is 14 amino acids. V was pared by 4 bases and J by 5 bases, with 17 bases between. The CDR3 bases are TGCAGCGTTGCCACACAATGGGGGGTTACTGAAGCTTTCTTT. Its protein is CSVATQWGVTEAFF.